Shown below are 25 T cell receptor beta chains from a single sample sequenced in a study of shared T cell receptors in the human thymus. This table comes from immunoSEQ multiplex PCR, and its TCRdb copy is limited to in-frame clones, with some not included. The profile shows approximately 760,000 clones, 70% to 90% of them singletons. The same specimen was also included in a second study, on human thymus T cells.

The sample consisted of thymocytes. The receptors derive from a girl in the first two years of life with a congenital heart defect.

The chain is built from TRBV28 and TRBJ2-2, with TRBD1 matching 8 bases. J gave up 7 bases and V 0 bases, and 7 bases lay outside the gene matches. Germline assignment: CDR1 MDHEN and CDR2 SYDVKM. The CDR3 loop spans 16 amino acids. The CDR3 nucleotides are TGTGCCAGCAGTTTATGGCTTCCAGGGGGCCACGGGGAGCTGTTTTTT. As protein: CASSLWLPGGHGELFF.

The V call is TRBV6-5, the J call TRBJ1-2, with a tentative D call TRBD1 (5 bases). Trimming cost V 8 bases and J 3 bases, with 10 bases left between them. The CDR3 is made up of 12 amino acids. Germline values: CDR1 MNHEY, CDR2 SVGAGI. The CDR3 nucleotides are TGTGCCAGCCAGGGCACGGACTATGGCTACACCTTC. Its protein is CASQGTDYGYTF.

The chain recombines TRBV10-3 with TRBJ1-5, with 8 bases lining up with TRBD1. This CDR3 contains 17 residues. The germline gives CDR1 ENHRY, CDR2 SYGVKD. V shed 3 bases, J shed 2 bases, and the junction held 9 bases outside the gene matches. The CDR3 here is CAISEADREEGNQPQHF. As DNA, the CDR3 is TGTGCCATCAGTGAAGCGGACAGGGAAGAGGGCAATCAGCCCCAGCATTTT.

V and J are TRBV6-5 and TRBJ1-1; maybe TRBD1 (6 bases). The CDR3 spans 16 residues. Germline V CDR1 and CDR2: MNHEY, SVGAGI. Deletions cut 0 bases from V and 1 base from J, with 12 bases between. The CDR3 here is CASSYSGGQPNTEAFF. The CDR3 coding sequence is TGTGCCAGCAGTTACTCGGGGGGGCAACCGAACACTGAAGCTTTCTTT.

This chain joins TRBV6-5 and TRBJ1-3; unclear D gene. Germline CDR1 is MNHEY and CDR2 is SVGAGI. The V end lost 4 bases, the J end lost 4 bases, and 17 bases lay between the germline ends. The CDR3 is 16 residues long. CDR3 residues: CASSSPNIDSGNTIYF. CDR3 in DNA: TGTGCCAGCAGTTCTCCAAATATAGATTCCGGAAACACCATATATTTT.

This clone was counted once. The chain couples TRBV27 to TRBJ2-5; TRBD2 agrees at 10 bases. The CDR3 sequence is 15 residues long. Per the germline V gene, CDR1 is MNHEY and CDR2 is SMNVEV (reference sequence). V was clipped by 6 bases and J by 2 bases; unmatched bases: 6. The CDR3 DNA is TGTGCCAGCAGACCAAAACTAGCGGGGCAAGAGACCCAGTACTTC. Residues: CASRPKLAGQETQYF.

The chain is built from TRBV19 and TRBJ1-2; D perhaps matches TRBD1 (5 bases). The CDR3 loop spans 13 amino acids. Germline CDR1 reads LNHDA; CDR2 reads SQIVND (reference sequence). The V gene lost 2 bases and the J gene lost 7 bases, with 11 bases spanning the gap. The CDR3, as DNA: TGTGCCAGTAGTATATTTCGGGGGGGTGGCTACACCTTC. Translated: CASSIFRGGGYTF. Based on the CDR3 plus reference TRBV19 and TRBJ1-2, the full variable domain is DGGITQSPKYLFRKEGQNVTLSCEQNLNHDAMYWYRQDPGQGLRLIYYSQIVNDFQKGDIAEGYSVSREKKESFPLTVTSAQKNPTAFYLCASSIFRGGGYTFGSGTRLTVV.

This clone was recorded once. V usage is TRBV6-1 and J usage is TRBJ1-1; 9 bases are shared with TRBD1. The J segment lost 1 base and the V segment lost 6 bases, leaving 3 bases of the junction unmatched. Germline assignment: CDR1 MNHNS and CDR2 SASEGT. The CDR3 length is 14 residues. CDR3 DNA: TGTGCCAGCAGGCCGACAGGGGGGAACACTGAAGCTTTCTTT. This encodes CASRPTGGNTEAFF.

This sequence joins TRBV4-1 and TRBJ1-6; tentatively, D is TRBD1 (6 bases). The germline CDR1 and CDR2 sequences are MGHRA and YSYEKL. The V and J ends lost 1 base and 7 bases respectively, with 11 bases between them. The length of the CDR3 is 15 residues. The CDR3, as DNA: TGCGCCAGCAGCCAAGCGGGACAACTAAATTCACCCCTCCACTTT. This sequence encodes CASSQAGQLNSPLHF.

This sequence joins TRBV7-9 and TRBJ1-2, with 10 bases that match TRBD1. From germline, CDR1 is SEHNR and CDR2 FQNEAQ (reference sequence). With V trimmed by 6 bases and J by 8 bases, 12 bases remained unmatched. The CDR3 extends over 15 amino acids. CDR3 in DNA: TGTGCCAGCAGAGACAGGGGGCAAGACTTGGGAGGCTACACCTTC. Its translation is CASRDRGQDLGGYTF.

The chain combines TRBV16 with TRBJ2-3; TRBD1 might be the D (5 bases). In germline, CDR1 is KGHSY, CDR2 FQNENV. Trimming took 4 bases from V and 2 from J, leaving 22 bases between them. The CDR3 loop spans 18 amino acids. CDR3 sequence reads: CASSPIRKRQRFTDTQYF. In DNA, the CDR3 is TGTGCCAGCAGCCCTATTAGAAAAAGACAGCGATTCACAGATACGCAGTATTTT.

V gene TRBV7-6 combines with J gene TRBJ1-1, with no clear D. The ends were cut back, 0 bases at V and 6 bases at J, with 20 bases in the middle. The CDR3 has 17 amino acids. Germline V CDR1 and CDR2: SGHVS, FNYEAQ. This CDR3 reads CASSLAGEIGLVAEAFF. In nucleotides, the CDR3 is TGTGCCAGCAGCTTAGCAGGAGAAATAGGACTGGTGGCTGAAGCTTTCTTT.

J is TRBJ2-1 and V is TRBV2; no clear D gene. Germline assignment: CDR1 SNHLY and CDR2 FYNNEI. CDR3 length: 13 amino acids. Trimming shortened V by 3 bases and J by 12 bases, and 15 bases separated the two germline ends. The CDR3 reads CASSDPGKDGQFF. The CDR3 DNA sequence: TGTGCCAGCAGTGATCCAGGAAAGGATGGGCAGTTCTTC. The variable domain in full, completed from reference TRBV2 and TRBJ2-1, reads EPEVTQTPSHQVTQMGQEVILRCVPISNHLYFYWYRQILGQKVEFLVSFYNNEISEKSEIFDDQFSVERPDGSNFTLKIRSTKLEDSAMYFCASSDPGKDGQFFGPGTRLTVL.

The chain has TRBV2 and TRBJ1-2, with 9 bases identical to TRBD1. CDR1 and CDR2 from the germline V gene are SNHLY and FYNNEI. CDR3 length: 16 amino acids. Trimming took 1 base from V and 6 from J; bases not matched to a gene: 9. This chain's CDR3 is CASSEGTGGRVDGYTF. CDR3 sequence (DNA): TGTGCCAGCAGTGAAGGTACAGGGGGCAGGGTAGATGGCTACACCTTC.

The CDR3 DNA reads as TGTGCCAGCAGCCAAAGGGTCTCGGAGGACTATGGCTACACCTTC. It specifies CASSQRVSEDYGYTF. The J gene is TRBJ1-2, the V gene TRBV16; no clear D gene. Germline V lookup: CDR1 KGHSY, CDR2 FQNENV. Between the trimmed V and J ends, which lost 2 bases and 3 bases, there was a span of 13 bases. This CDR3 spans 15 amino acids.

The gene calls are TRBV6-1 and TRBJ1-2; 9 nucleotides agree with TRBD1. Germline lookup yields CDR1 MNHNS and CDR2 SASEGT. CDR3 length: 15 residues. J gave up 5 bases and V 4 bases, and 8 bases lay outside the gene matches. CDR3 in amino acids: CASSAPGQGKYGYTF. The CDR3 DNA follows: TGTGCCAGCAGTGCACCGGGACAGGGAAAGTATGGCTACACCTTC.

V and J are TRBV5-1 and TRBJ1-2; TRBD1 might be the D (5 bases). The germline CDR1 and CDR2 sequences are SGHRS and YFSETQ. This CDR3 has 14 residues. Between the trimmed V and J ends, which lost 5 bases and 1 base, there was a span of 12 bases. CDR3 DNA: TGCGCCAGCAGGCGGCAGGGCATTAACTATGGCTACACCTTC. Its translation is CASRRQGINYGYTF. Supplemented by reference TRBV5-1 and TRBJ1-2, the full variable domain reads KAGVTQTPRYLIKTRGQQVTLSCSPISGHRSVSWYQQTPGQGLQFLFEYFSETQRNKGNFPGRFSGRQFSNSRSEMNVSTLELGDSALYLCASRRQGINYGYTFGSGTRLTVV.

The rearrangement joins TRBV18 to TRBJ2-7; 9 bases match TRBD1. The CDR3 extends over 19 amino acids. The J segment lost 6 bases and the V segment lost 3 bases, leaving 21 bases of the junction unmatched. Germline values: CDR1 KGHSH, CDR2 LQKENI. The CDR3 region is CASSPSIPVGQGRRGEQYF. CDR3 nucleotides: TGTGCCAGCTCACCTTCTATTCCGGTGGGACAGGGTCGCCGGGGCGAGCAGTACTTC.

V and J are TRBV5-6 and TRBJ2-7; 10 bases fit TRBD1. The CDR3 contains 15 residues. The junction had 8 bases not matched to a gene; V was cut back by 4 bases and J by 4 bases. CDR1 and CDR2 (germline): SGHDT, YYEEEE. The chain's CDR3 is CASSQGTGVAYEQYF. CDR3 in DNA: TGTGCCAGCAGCCAGGGGACAGGGGTAGCGTACGAGCAGTACTTC.

This chain joins TRBV7-8 and TRBJ2-1; TRBD2 matches 12 bases. V gave up 5 bases and J gave up 2 bases; unmatched junction bases: 22. CDR3 size: 22 residues. The V gene's germline CDR1 is SGHVS and CDR2 FQNEAQ. CDR3 loop: CASSPRTSGARYHPGPYNEQFF. The CDR3 DNA follows: TGTGCCAGCAGCCCCCGGACTAGCGGGGCCCGCTATCACCCGGGGCCCTACAATGAGCAGTTCTTC.

The chain uses TRBV20-1 and TRBJ1-1; D possibly corresponds to TRBD1 (5 bases). V was trimmed by 7 bases and J by 7 bases, leaving 13 bases between them. The CDR3 runs 11 residues. Germline-derived CDR1 and CDR2 are DFQATT and SNEGSKA (reference sequence). CDR3 sequence: CSEQDPVEAFF. The CDR3 coding sequence is TGCAGTGAACAGGATCCTGTTGAAGCTTTCTTT.

This chain connects TRBV27 to TRBJ2-2, with 8 bases that match TRBD1. The CDR3 covers 18 residues. Germline CDR1 and CDR2: MNHEY and SMNVEV (reference sequence). The trim removed 4 bases at V and 0 bases at J, leaving 10 bases unmatched. As DNA, the CDR3 is TGTGCCAGCAGTTCAATACGCCGGGACAGGTCGAACACCGGGGAGCTGTTTTTT. Translated, it gives CASSSIRRDRSNTGELFF.

This chain links TRBV5-8 with TRBJ2-7; 7 bases are shared with TRBD1. V lost 4 bases to trimming and J lost 4 bases; unmatched junction nucleotides: 11. The CDR3 loop spans 15 amino acids. Per germline, CDR1 SGHTS and CDR2 YDEGEE. In DNA, the CDR3 is TGTGCCAGCAGCCACCGGGACAGCCTCCGATACGAGCAGTACTTC. This gives the protein CASSHRDSLRYEQYF.

This chain joins TRBV28 and TRBJ1-6; D gene uncertain. Germline V gene data show CDR1 as MDHEN and CDR2 as SYDVKM. Trimming stripped 3 bases from V and 9 bases from J, with 9 bases between. The CDR3 has 13 residues. The CDR3 region has the DNA TGTGCCAGCAGTTTTTTCCGGGTTTCACCCCTCCACTTT. Encoded protein: CASSFFRVSPLHF.

The chain joins TRBV6-1 to TRBJ1-5; D is ambiguous. This CDR3 has 14 residues. CDR1 and CDR2 (germline): MNHNS, SASEGT. The V gene lost 7 bases and the J gene lost 3 bases, with 13 bases spanning the gap. The CDR3 protein is CASTRLLDNQPQHF. CDR3 DNA: TGTGCCAGCACGAGACTCCTGGACAATCAGCCCCAGCATTTT.